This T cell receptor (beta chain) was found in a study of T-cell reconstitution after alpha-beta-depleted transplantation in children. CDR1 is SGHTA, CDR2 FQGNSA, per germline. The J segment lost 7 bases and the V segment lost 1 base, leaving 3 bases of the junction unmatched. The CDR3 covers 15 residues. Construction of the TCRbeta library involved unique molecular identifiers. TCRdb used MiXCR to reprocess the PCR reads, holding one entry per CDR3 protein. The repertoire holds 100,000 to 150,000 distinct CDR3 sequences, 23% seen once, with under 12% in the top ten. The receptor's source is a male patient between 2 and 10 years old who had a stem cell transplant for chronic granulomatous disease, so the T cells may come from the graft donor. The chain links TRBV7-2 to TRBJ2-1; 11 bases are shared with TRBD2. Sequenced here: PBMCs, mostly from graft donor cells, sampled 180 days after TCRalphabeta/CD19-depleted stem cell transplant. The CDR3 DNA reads TGTGCCAGCAGCTTAGTAGCGGGGGGGCGAAATGAGCAGTTCTTC. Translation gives CASSLVAGGRNEQFF.